A single sample gave rise to the 8 T cell receptor beta chains below, sequenced in a study of cytomegalovirus exposure and HLA in healthy donors. The PCR used 60 Vbeta and 13 Jbeta primers. Measured with immunoSEQ multiplex PCR; TCRdb has only the in-frame clones, and not every one. The table has about 140,000 clones, under 90% seen once. Sequenced input: PBMCs. The receptors originated from a male donor in good health and CMV-seronegative.

CDR3 protein: CASSQGRLDYNEQFF. DNA for the CDR3: TGTGCCAGCAGCCAAGGCCGCCTAGACTACAATGAGCAGTTCTTC. This chain links TRBV4-2 with TRBJ2-1; no firm D call. Germline V gene sequence: CDR1 LGHNA, CDR2 YNFKEQ. Trimming shortened V by 1 base and J by 3 bases, and 10 bases separated the two germline ends. The CDR3 runs 15 residues.

The chain employs TRBV6-6 and TRBJ2-5; D is unresolved. Germline V lookup: CDR1 MNHNY, CDR2 SVGAGI (reference sequence). The V end lost 0 bases, the J end lost 9 bases, and 5 bases lay between the germline ends. CDR3 length: 11 residues. The CDR3 DNA follows: TGTGCCAGCAGTTACTCGAGCGCCCAGTACTTC. Encoded protein: CASSYSSAQYF.

Concerning this clone itself: The junction differs from germline at one of its ends, possibly a read error. The chain carries TRBV7-9 and TRBJ2-7, with TRBD1 matching over 8 bases. The CDR3 covers 14 residues. Germline loops: CDR1 SEHNR, CDR2 FQNEAQ (reference sequence). CDR3 protein: CSSSFGTGNYEQYF. The CDR3 bases are TGTTCCAGCAGCTTCGGGACAGGCAATTACGAGCAGTACTTC.

This clone has a single count. This chain uses TRBV6-5 with TRBJ2-7; 8 nucleotides line up with TRBD1. The ends lost 2 bases at V and 4 bases at J; junction bases unmatched: 7. Germline V lookup: CDR1 MNHEY, CDR2 SVGAGI. CDR3 size: 15 residues. CDR3 DNA: TGTGCCAGCAGTTACCGGACAGGGTTTCTTTACGAGCAGTACTTC. Protein product: CASSYRTGFLYEQYF.

This CDR3 reads CASSSGQGVLYGYTF. CDR3 nucleotides: TGTGCCAGCAGTTCTGGACAGGGCGTCCTCTATGGCTACACCTTC. This chain links TRBV27 with TRBJ1-2, with TRBD1 matching 8 bases. V was pared by 4 bases and J by 4 bases, with 8 bases of the junction left unmatched. Germline CDR1 and CDR2: MNHEY and SMNVEV (reference sequence). The CDR3 loop spans 15 amino acids.

The chain employs TRBV25-1 and TRBJ2-5; TRBD2 matches at 9 bases. V gave up 4 bases and J gave up 4 bases; unmatched junction bases: 7. From germline, CDR1 is MGHDK and CDR2 SYGVNS. The CDR3 has 15 residues. The CDR3 spells CASSGVASGIETQYF. The CDR3 coding sequence is TGTGCCAGCAGTGGTGTGGCTAGCGGGATAGAGACCCAGTACTTC. Supplemented by reference TRBV25-1 and TRBJ2-5, the full variable domain reads EADIYQTPRYLVIGTGKKITLECSQTMGHDKMYWYQQDPGMELHLIHYSYGVNSTEKGDLSSESTVSRIRTEHFPLTLESARPSHTSQYLCASSGVASGIETQYFGPGTRLLVL.

The chain employs TRBV6-6 and TRBJ1-4; D remains unclear. The CDR3 contains 12 residues. Per the germline V gene, CDR1 is MNHNY and CDR2 is SVGAGI (reference sequence). V was shortened by 9 bases and J by 8 bases, with 13 bases between the two germline ends. The CDR3 sequence: CASGPGYEKLFF. The CDR3 nucleotides read TGTGCCAGTGGGCCGGGGTACGAAAAACTGTTTTTT.

By share of the sample, this clone is medium-sized. The chain couples TRBV28 to TRBJ2-1; the match to TRBD2 covers 13 bases. Trimming cost V 5 bases and J 4 bases; bases outside gene matches: 5. The CDR3 has 16 residues. CDR1 and CDR2 from the germline V gene are MDHEN and SYDVKM. The CDR3 DNA sequence: TGTGCCAGCAGTCAACCGGGACTAGCGGGATACAATGAGCAGTTCTTC. This translates into CASSQPGLAGYNEQFF.